This T cell receptor (beta chain) was recorded in a study of blood T cell repertoires in COVID-19. Whole-study context: Some COVID-19 samples were acute and others convalescent; all came from the United States, Italy and Spain.

Germline CDR1 and CDR2: LNHDA and SQIVND (reference sequence). CDR3 length equals 15 residues. J was trimmed by 4 bases and V by 4 bases; bases with no gene match: 6. Authors' processing steps: Amplification from reference gene primers served as the basis for estimated nucleated cell counts. Produced via immunoSEQ multiplex PCR; TCRdb's table is partial and in-frame only. V, J and clone size derive from that table, while D and trimming were established from the DNA sequence. Seen here are around 50,000 clones, 90% observed once, and the top ten hold about 2.9%. The chain carries TRBV19 and TRBJ2-2; 7 bases map to TRBD1. This receptor was taken from a human donor in a cohort sampled during active COVID-19. The specimen sequenced was peripheral blood. CDR3 nucleotides: TGTGCCAGTAGTACCCGGGACAGTCCCACCGGGGAGCTGTTTTTT. It yields the protein CASSTRDSPTGELFF.